This passage covers 5 T cell receptor beta chains from one sample sequenced in a study of metastatic and nonmetastatic thyroid tumors (dated by TCRdb to about 2020). None of the patients had been given any treatment before thyroid surgery. Receptor libraries were prepared by PCR. The run used an Illumina HiSeq 4000. TCRdb reanalyzed the raw reads on its own, using fastp at Q25 for trimming and MiXCR for clone calling, and kept in-frame beta chains. This sample lists about 7,800 clones; more than 25% were detected once. Over 10% of the sample rests with the top ten. Sequenced: adjacent normal tissue. These receptors all come from a female donor with papillary thyroid cancer or a benign thyroid nodule (not recorded which). Some clones in this sample may be carry-over from other donors' samples.

About this clone: This may be a read error: a much more frequent sequence differs by one nucleotide. The chain uses TRBV11-1 and TRBJ1-5; D unresolved. Trimming cost V 3 bases and J 4 bases, with 7 bases left between them. CDR1 is SGHAT and CDR2 is FQDESV in the germline V gene (reference sequence). This CDR3 is 13 amino acids long. The CDR3, as DNA: TGTGCCAGCAGCTTGGCGGATAATCAGCCCCAGCATTTT. It codes for CASSLADNQPQHF.

Judged by abundance, this clone is medium-sized. The gene calls are TRBV30 and TRBJ2-7, with 8 bases aligning to TRBD2. The J segment lost 2 bases and the V segment lost 5 bases, leaving 17 bases of the junction unmatched. The CDR3 covers 17 residues. CDR1 and CDR2 (germline): GTSNPN, SVGIG (reference sequence). CDR3 loop: CAWGTLGGRTPPYEQYF. In DNA, the CDR3 is TGTGCCTGGGGGACCCTGGGCGGGAGGACCCCACCCTACGAGCAGTACTTC.

By share, this clone counts as medium-sized. The genes are TRBV6-5 and TRBJ2-7; tentative D call: TRBD1 (5 bases). Per the germline V gene, CDR1 is MNHEY and CDR2 is SVGAGI. This CDR3 has 17 amino acids. V was trimmed by 2 bases and J by 0 bases, leaving 17 bases between them. The CDR3 DNA follows: TGTGCCAGCAGTTACAGCTCAGGGCCCCTCGTCTCCTACGAGCAGTACTTC. As protein: CASSYSSGPLVSYEQYF.

This clone was picked up a small number of times. In DNA, the CDR3 is TGTGCCAGCAGTCGCTCAGGGGGAAGAGGCTACACCTTC. Protein product: CASSRSGGRGYTF. This rearrangement joins TRBV6-1 to TRBJ1-2, with TRBD1 matching 7 bases. J lost 8 bases, V lost 5 bases, and 8 bases had no gene match. Germline V gene data show CDR1 as MNHNS and CDR2 as SASEGT. This CDR3 comprises 13 residues.

Judged by abundance, this clone is medium-sized. The chain uses TRBV28 and TRBJ2-5; 8 bases fit TRBD1. V dropped 2 bases and J dropped 4; count of bases not matched to a gene: 15. The CDR3 has 18 residues. Germline lookup yields CDR1 MDHEN and CDR2 SYDVKM. The CDR3 protein is CASSLGLKSGGAGETQYF. The CDR3 region has the DNA TGTGCCAGCAGTTTAGGACTTAAATCAGGGGGCGCGGGAGAGACCCAGTACTTC.